These 30 T cell receptor beta chains came from one sample sequenced in a study. A single record per CDR3 protein comes from TCRdb applying MiXCR to the RT-PCR reads. The sample lists about 680,000 distinct CDR3 sequences; 14% were seen once. Sample: memory CD4+ T cells from blood. The receptors come from a female donor in good health, serving as a healthy control.

This clonotype was counted only a few times. The CDR3 loop reads CATSVGFSNQPQHF. CDR3 coding DNA: TGTGCCACCAGTGTTGGGTTTAGCAATCAGCCCCAGCATTTT. The V call is TRBV15, the J call TRBJ1-5; D is uncertain. The CDR3 length is 14 residues. Germline V lookup: CDR1 LNHNV, CDR2 YYDKDF (reference sequence). V was cut by 6 bases and J by 0 bases, with 9 bases left in between.

This clonotype was seen only a few times. This chain connects TRBV20-1 to TRBJ1-4; 9 bases are shared with TRBD1. This CDR3 is built from 16 residues. V dropped 0 bases and J dropped 8; count of bases not matched to a gene: 10. Per germline, CDR1 DFQATT and CDR2 SNEGSKA (reference sequence). Here the CDR3 DNA reads TGCAGTGCTAGAGATCCGCTACAGGGGGCGCGGGAAAAACTGTTTTTT. Protein product: CSARDPLQGAREKLFF.

The sample holds a few counts of this clonotype. The V call is TRBV20-1, the J call TRBJ2-7; 7 bases line up with TRBD1. V was clipped by 4 bases and J by 7 bases; unmatched bases: 10. In germline, CDR1 is DFQATT, CDR2 SNEGSKA (reference sequence). This CDR3 comprises 13 residues. The CDR3 DNA reads TGCAGTGCTACCGGGACAGACCCTTGGGAGCAGTACTTC. This gives the protein CSATGTDPWEQYF.

The rearrangement joins TRBV9 to TRBJ1-6; D may be TRBD1 (6 bases). Germline V gene lookup returns CDR1 SGDLS and CDR2 YYNGEE. The CDR3 totals 15 residues. V lost 2 bases to trimming and J lost 5 bases, with 11 bases between them. The CDR3: CASSVAGANNSPLHF. The CDR3 coding sequence is TGTGCCAGCAGCGTCGCGGGGGCGAATAATTCACCCCTCCACTTT.

This chain connects TRBV5-1 to TRBJ1-4; TRBD1 is a possible D gene (6 bases). The V gene lost 4 bases and the J gene lost 6 bases, with 10 bases spanning the gap. Germline V gene data show CDR1 as SGHRS and CDR2 as YFSETQ. CDR3 size: 13 residues. In nucleotides, the CDR3 is TGCGCCAGCAGCGGGGGCGGGGATGAAAAACTGTTTTTT. Translation gives CASSGGGDEKLFF.

This clonotype has only a few counts. This chain links TRBV20-1 with TRBJ2-7, with D unresolved. V lost 0 bases, J lost 1 base, and 13 bases lay in between. This CDR3 is 15 amino acids long. Germline V gene data show CDR1 as DFQATT and CDR2 as SNEGSKA (reference sequence). In nucleotides, the CDR3 is TGCAGTGCTAGAGACGGTGGCACCTATTCCTACGAGCAGTACTTC. This translates into CSARDGGTYSYEQYF.

This chain links TRBV20-1 with TRBJ2-1; D might be TRBD2 (6 bases). Germline V CDR1 and CDR2: DFQATT, SNEGSKA (reference sequence). CDR3 length: 15 amino acids. The CDR3 region has the DNA TGCAGCACGACCGGGGGATCCCTACAAATGAATGAGCAGTTCTTC. It codes for CSTTGGSLQMNEQFF.

With regard to this clonotype: This may arise from a read error, as a much more abundant clone is one base away. The chain combines TRBV12-3 or TRBV12-4 with TRBJ2-5; 7 bases fit TRBD1. The CDR3 totals 13 residues. Written as DNA, the CDR3 is TGTGCCAGCAGTTTGCGGCAGGGGGAGATCCAGTACTTC. It is translated as CASSLRQGEIQYF.

This clonotype has more than one count but fewer than ten. CDR3 protein: CSVEHTDTQYF. Here the CDR3 DNA reads TGCAGCGTTGAACACACAGATACGCAGTATTTT. V gene TRBV29-1 combines with J gene TRBJ2-3; D is unresolved. The CDR3 has 11 residues. Deletions cut 2 bases from V and 2 bases from J, with 2 bases between. Per germline, CDR1 SQVTM and CDR2 ANQGSEA.

The CDR3 DNA reads as TGTGCCAGCACCCCTATAGCGGATTCCTACAATGAGCAGTTCTTC. This gives the protein CASTPIADSYNEQFF. The chain uses TRBV2 and TRBJ2-1; TRBD2 might be the D (6 bases). The CDR3 contains 15 residues. Germline V gene data show CDR1 as SNHLY and CDR2 as FYNNEI. The V gene lost 7 bases and the J gene lost 1 base, with 14 bases spanning the gap.

This clonotype was seen ten or more times. The chain carries TRBV12-3 or TRBV12-4 and TRBJ1-5; a possible D gene is TRBD1 (5 bases). V lost 5 bases, J lost 3 bases, and 14 bases lay in between. The CDR3 is 15 amino acids. The CDR3: CASSPPGPFNQPQHF. CDR3 in DNA: TGTGCCAGCAGTCCACCGGGACCGTTCAATCAGCCCCAGCATTTT.

In its sample, this clonotype was seen a few times. V is TRBV5-6 and J is TRBJ1-4; D perhaps matches TRBD1 (6 bases). Per germline, CDR1 SGHDT and CDR2 YYEEEE. This CDR3 has 14 amino acids. V was cut by 2 bases and J by 4 bases, with 9 bases left in between. The DNA for the CDR3 is TGTGCCAGCAGCTTCGGACAGTTTAATGAAAAACTGTTTTTT. It is translated as CASSFGQFNEKLFF.

The V gene is TRBV11-1, the J gene TRBJ1-2; weak D call: TRBD1 (6 bases). Trimming removed 8 bases at V and 1 base at J, with 11 bases between. The CDR3 is 13 amino acids. Germline V gene sequence: CDR1 SGHAT, CDR2 FQDESV (reference sequence). The CDR3 sequence: CASEGQLNYGYTF. CDR3 bases: TGTGCCAGCGAAGGACAGCTTAACTATGGCTACACCTTC.

The V gene is TRBV12-3 or TRBV12-4, the J gene TRBJ2-7, with D perhaps assigned TRBD1 or TRBD2 (6 bases each). This CDR3 region has 14 residues. V was pared by 3 bases and J by 3 bases, with 12 bases between. The CDR3 reads CASSFRGPDYEQYF. The CDR3 DNA follows: TGTGCCAGCAGTTTTCGGGGGCCCGACTACGAGCAGTACTTC.

This clonotype came up a few times. V and J are TRBV9 and TRBJ1-2, with 9 bases lining up with TRBD1. The germline CDR1 and CDR2 sequences are SGDLS and YYNGEE. This CDR3 region has 14 residues. Germline trimming cut 3 bases from V and 5 bases from J; bases unmatched to any gene: 5. The CDR3 DNA reads TGTGCCAGCAGCGACACGGGACAGGGTTATGGCTACACCTTC. Its translation is CASSDTGQGYGYTF.

This clonotype has a handful of counts. The V and J genes are TRBV20-1 and TRBJ1-1, with 7 bases that match TRBD1. The V gene's germline CDR1 is DFQATT and CDR2 SNEGSKA (reference sequence). The J segment lost 5 bases and the V segment lost 3 bases, leaving 9 bases of the junction unmatched. The CDR3 runs 14 residues. The CDR3 protein is CSARNRTGWTEAFF. CDR3 nucleotides: TGCAGTGCTAGGAACAGGACAGGTTGGACTGAAGCTTTCTTT.

This clonotype was found many times. This chain connects TRBV6-6 to TRBJ1-3; D is unresolved. V was clipped by 4 bases and J by 4 bases, with 14 bases between them. Germline V gene data show CDR1 as MNHNY and CDR2 as SVGAGI (reference sequence). The CDR3 has 15 residues. CDR3: CASSSGLVGGNTIYF. Here the CDR3 DNA reads TGTGCCAGCAGTTCCGGGTTAGTAGGAGGAAACACCATATATTTT.

This clonotype came up many times. The chain has TRBV20-1 and TRBJ2-7, with 10 nucleotides matching TRBD2. CDR3 length equals 15 residues. The V gene's germline CDR1 is DFQATT and CDR2 SNEGSKA (reference sequence). V lost 1 base, J lost 2 bases, and 5 bases stayed unmatched. CDR3: CSARVLAGDPYEQYF. The CDR3 DNA follows: TGCAGTGCTAGAGTGCTAGCGGGAGACCCCTACGAGCAGTACTTC.

The chain combines TRBV15 with TRBJ1-2, with D unresolved. The V gene's germline CDR1 is LNHNV and CDR2 YYDKDF (reference sequence). There are 13 residues in the CDR3. V lost 5 bases, J lost 0 bases, and 7 bases lay in between. As DNA, the CDR3 is TGTGCCACCAGCCCCGACACTAACTATGGCTACACCTTC. Protein: CATSPDTNYGYTF.

This clonotype was detected a few times. The rearrangement joins TRBV18 to TRBJ2-3; D possibly corresponds to TRBD1 (5 bases). Germline values: CDR1 KGHSH, CDR2 LQKENI. This CDR3 is built from 13 residues. Trimming pared 5 bases from V and 6 bases from J, leaving 12 bases between. CDR3 in amino acids: CASSDTNRDTQYF. For the CDR3, the DNA is TGTGCCAGCTCAGATACAAACAGGGATACGCAGTATTTT.

This clonotype showed up just a few times. V gene TRBV6-6 combines with J gene TRBJ1-3; D is unclear. CDR1 MNHNY and CDR2 SVGAGI come from the germline V gene (reference sequence). This CDR3 has 14 amino acids. The V gene lost 4 bases and the J gene lost 0 bases, with 7 bases spanning the gap. Written as DNA, the CDR3 is TGTGCCAGCAGTTCTTCTGGCTCTGGAAACACCATATATTTT. This translates into CASSSSGSGNTIYF.

This chain links TRBV7-9 with TRBJ1-1, with 11 positions matching TRBD1. With V trimmed by 4 bases and J by 7 bases, 5 bases remained unmatched. The length of the CDR3 is 14 residues. Germline-derived CDR1 and CDR2 are SEHNR and FQNEAQ (reference sequence). CDR3 sequence reads: CASSSGTGGLEAFF. CDR3 bases: TGTGCCAGCAGCTCGGGGACAGGGGGACTTGAAGCTTTCTTT.

This chain uses TRBV20-1 with TRBJ1-1; D remains ambiguous. Germline-derived CDR1 and CDR2 are DFQATT and SNEGSKA (reference sequence). V was trimmed by 2 bases and J by 1 base, leaving 11 bases between them. The CDR3 has 14 residues. DNA of the CDR3: TGCAGTGCTAGAAATCTAAGGACGAACACTGAAGCTTTCTTT. It is translated as CSARNLRTNTEAFF.

This chain uses TRBV6-2 or TRBV6-3 with TRBJ2-3; D may be TRBD2 (5 bases). The CDR3 extends over 16 amino acids. The germline V gene encodes CDR1 MNHEY and CDR2 SVGEGT. V dropped 6 bases and J dropped 4 bases, with 20 bases sitting between them. The CDR3 DNA is TGTGCCAGCAGATCAGCTAGCCTTTTTAAAGCAGATACGCAGTATTTT. It encodes CASRSASLFKADTQYF.

This clonotype came up a few times. The J gene is TRBJ1-2, the V gene TRBV20-1, with 7 bases lining up with TRBD1. The J segment lost 3 bases and the V segment lost 7 bases, leaving 11 bases of the junction unmatched. Germline assignment: CDR1 DFQATT and CDR2 SNEGSKA (reference sequence). The CDR3 length is 14 residues. The CDR3 sequence is CSVARGGAYYGYTF. The CDR3 region has the DNA TGCAGTGTGGCCAGAGGGGGCGCGTACTATGGCTACACCTTC.

This clonotype was observed a handful of times. The chain links TRBV20-1 to TRBJ1-3, with no clear D. V dropped 0 bases and J dropped 3 bases, with 12 bases sitting between them. Per germline, CDR1 DFQATT and CDR2 SNEGSKA (reference sequence). The CDR3 runs 15 residues. The CDR3 here is CSARDRVLGGNTIYF. CDR3 in DNA: TGCAGTGCTAGAGATCGGGTTTTGGGTGGAAACACCATATATTTT.

At least ten counts were recorded for this clonotype. The genes are TRBV7-2 and TRBJ1-2; the D is unclear. Germline V gene lookup returns CDR1 SGHTA and CDR2 FQGNSA. The length of the CDR3 is 13 residues. Trimming took 2 bases from V and 7 from J, leaving 11 bases between them. DNA of the CDR3: TGTGCCAGCAGCTTAAAAAGGGAAGGTGGCTACACCTTC. This gives the protein CASSLKREGGYTF.

In its sample, this clonotype was seen a few times. The chain couples TRBV5-1 to TRBJ2-7; D perhaps matches TRBD2 (6 bases). V shed 1 base and J shed 3 bases, with 11 bases lying between them. Germline CDR1 reads SGHRS; CDR2 reads YFSETQ. The CDR3 covers 14 residues. The CDR3 DNA is TGCGCCAGCAGCTTGCCCGGGAGTATCTACGAGCAGTACTTC. This translates into CASSLPGSIYEQYF.

V gene TRBV7-6 combines with J gene TRBJ2-1; the D is unclear. Deletions cut 7 bases from V and 0 bases from J, with 16 bases between. The V gene's germline CDR1 is SGHVS and CDR2 FNYEAQ. This CDR3 region has 16 residues. The CDR3 bases are TGTGCCAGCATCCCTGCCGTGGCGGTCTCCTACAATGAGCAGTTCTTC. It specifies CASIPAVAVSYNEQFF.

This clonotype occurred a few times. The CDR3 loop reads CASSSRANTEAFF. DNA of the CDR3: TGTGCCAGCAGCTCCCGTGCGAACACTGAAGCTTTCTTT. The rearrangement links TRBV7-2 to TRBJ1-1; D not certain. Germline CDR1 is SGHTA and CDR2 is FQGNSA. CDR3 length equals 13 residues. V lost 4 bases and J lost 1, with 7 bases in between. The whole variable domain, remainder taken from reference TRBV7-2 and TRBJ1-1, is GAGVSQSPSNKVTEKGKDVELRCDPISGHTALYWYRQSLGQGLEFLIYFQGNSAPDKSGLPSDRFSAERTGGSVSTLTIQRTQQEDSAVYLCASSSRANTEAFFGQGTRLTVV.